The present T cell receptor (beta chain) was sequenced within a study of OX40 agonist ivuxolimab in advanced cancers. About the investigation overall: Ivuxolimab was an agonistic, fully human IgG2 monoclonal antibody directed against OX40 (CD134), a costimulatory receptor. Intravenous ivuxolimab was administered to patients every 2 weeks at six dose levels: 0.01, 0.1, 0.3, 1.5, 3 and 10 mg/kg. Of the roughly 54 dose-escalation patients, hepatocellular carcinoma was present in 19, melanoma in approximately 15, renal cell carcinoma in 9 and head and neck cancer in 9. The dose-escalation cohort was almost 85% male with a mean age of about 54 years, ranging from about 20 to 80. Patients were allowed to have had prior anti-PD-1, anti-PD-L1 or anti-CTLA-4 therapy, and 40% of the dose-escalation patients had been treated with checkpoint inhibitors. Partial responses were achieved by three dose-escalation patients, of whom one had hepatocellular carcinoma and two had cutaneous melanoma. Peripheral TCRbeta sequencing aimed to test whether ivuxolimab altered TCR sequence diversity and caused clonal T-cell expansion. The paper covers the monotherapy dose-escalation part of the phase I ivuxolimab trial, which included N of about 50 patients. Study-wide conclusions, independent of this receptor: At doses from 0.1 to 3.0 mg/kg, clonal expansion was seen in both CD4+ and CD8+ blood T cells between baseline and week 6. The antigen specificity of the peripheral T cells that underwent clonal expansion was not determined. In partial responders in the 0.1-3.0 mg/kg groups, normalized peripheral clonal expansion was found to be among the lowest, especially among CD8+ T cells. After ivuxolimab, CD8+ T cells had more expanded clones than CD4+ T cells on average. Low levels of normalized T-cell clonal expansion were also seen in some patients who did not respond.

Genomic DNA was isolated from the sorted cells so that the TCRbeta CDR3 region could be sequenced. TCRbeta CDR3 regions were sequenced using the immunoSEQ Assay. Sourced from immuneACCESS, this table was stored by TCRdb with only in-frame sequences that have V and J called. A share of the clones is absent; for the studies checked, an unresolved V gene accounts for under half, and the remainder has no known explanation. The sample has 41,000 or so clones on record, approximately 82% of them singletons. Of the sample, less than 25% is held by the ten largest clones. As concerns this clone: Its cognate antigen has yet to be identified. Base-call qualities are not available, and no considerably larger clone is one nucleotide away.

Sequences WNHNN (CDR1) and SYGVQD (CDR2) are obtained from the germline V gene (reference sequence). The CDR3 numbers 14 residues from cysteine through phenylalanine. The entry retains the CDR3 DNA only, 42 bases that are in frame from base 1. Cut back by 6 bases and 8 bases, the V and J ends lie 16 bases apart. Patients with a history of autoimmune disease or receiving systemic immunosuppression were excluded from the trial. Peripheral blood for TCR sequencing was collected from all dose cohorts at baseline, on cycle 4 day 1, and on cycle 7 day 1. The samples were drawn from a first-in-human, open-label, multicenter phase I dose-escalation trial of ivuxolimab. Adults with locally advanced or metastatic melanoma, renal cell, hepatocellular, or head and neck squamous cell carcinoma were enrolled in the trial. Before TCR sequencing, CD4+ and CD8+ T cells were separately sorted from peripheral blood.

The starting material was CD4+ or CD8+ T cells sorted from blood, obtained in a trial of the OX40 agonist ivuxolimab. This sequence was found in an adult with an advanced solid tumor such as melanoma, head and neck, liver or kidney cancer. The rearrangement combines TRBV10-1 with TRBJ1-4; TRBD1 is perhaps the D gene, given 5 matching bases. The nucleotide sequence reads TGCGCCAGCAGAAGGACATACGGAGGGGAAAAACTGTTTTTT. The resulting protein is CASRRTYGGEKLFF.